This TCR beta chain was captured in a study of shared clonotypes between healthy human individuals. Study observations and caveats: The sampled material consisted only of blood, and tissue repertoires are likely to differ.

Those who donated were healthy HIV-negative adults, with no recent acute infections or vaccinations reported. A word on this clone: Its antigen is still unknown.

CDR1 is SGHVS, CDR2 FQNEAQ, per germline. This CDR3 region has 13 residues. V gave up 5 bases and J gave up 3 bases, with 9 bases separating them. The assay was immunoSEQ multiplex PCR, and TCRdb's table has in-frame clones only and misses some. Altogether 450,000 to 500,000 clones are present, approximately 80% being singletons, with the ten largest covering about 12%. Material: PBMCs. The V and J genes are TRBV7-8 and TRBJ2-3; D perhaps matches TRBD2 (6 bases). The receptor was isolated from a woman in her thirties or forties in good health. Some clones in this sample may be carry-over from other donors' samples. CDR3 amino acids: CASSAGTTDTQYF. The CDR3 DNA reads as TGTGCCAGCAGCGCCGGGACTACAGATACGCAGTATTTT.